This T cell receptor beta chain was sequenced during a study of T cells in Graves' hyperthyroidism and ophthalmopathy. Study information: The authors collected peripheral blood at initial diagnosis, before any treatment. Study-level points and caveats: With a median lead of about six months before onset, the model predicted ophthalmopathy.

It was uncontrolled infection, other autoimmune disease, pregnancy or lactation that excluded patients. Amplification of TCR beta CDR3 regions used RNA as the template. Researchers ran a first-round RT-PCR on the TCR CDR3 using the HTBI primer set. TCRdb processed the multiplex PCR reads anew with MiXCR; each CDR3 protein has one entry. The sample has hundreds of thousands of distinct CDR3 sequences; about 16% are singletons. This clonotype was detected a few times. The antigen is not known. V lost 1 base to trimming and J lost 3 bases, with 22 bases between them. The CDR3 has 18 residues. The germline gives CDR1 DFQATT, CDR2 SNEGSKA (reference sequence).

Source material: blood. The rearrangement uses TRBV20-1 and TRBJ2-1; perhaps D is TRBD1 or TRBD2 (6 bases each). The receptor's source is a woman between 25 and 40 years old with Graves' hyperthyroidism. The DNA for the CDR3 is TGCAGTGCTAGAGGAGGGGGGTACCGGGACTTCCGCTACAATGAGCAGTTCTTC. Its protein is CSARGGGYRDFRYNEQFF.